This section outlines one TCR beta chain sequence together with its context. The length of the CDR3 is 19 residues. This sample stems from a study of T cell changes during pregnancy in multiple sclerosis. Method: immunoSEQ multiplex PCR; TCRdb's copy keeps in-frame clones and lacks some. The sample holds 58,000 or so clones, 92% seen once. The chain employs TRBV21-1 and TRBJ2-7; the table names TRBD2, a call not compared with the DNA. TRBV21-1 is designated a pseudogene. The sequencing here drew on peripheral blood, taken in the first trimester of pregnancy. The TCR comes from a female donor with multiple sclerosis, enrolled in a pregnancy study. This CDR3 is CASSAGREGHHPGSYEQYF. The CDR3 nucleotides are TGTGCCAGCAGCGCCGGGCGGGAGGGCCATCACCCTGGGTCCTACGAGCAGTACTTC.